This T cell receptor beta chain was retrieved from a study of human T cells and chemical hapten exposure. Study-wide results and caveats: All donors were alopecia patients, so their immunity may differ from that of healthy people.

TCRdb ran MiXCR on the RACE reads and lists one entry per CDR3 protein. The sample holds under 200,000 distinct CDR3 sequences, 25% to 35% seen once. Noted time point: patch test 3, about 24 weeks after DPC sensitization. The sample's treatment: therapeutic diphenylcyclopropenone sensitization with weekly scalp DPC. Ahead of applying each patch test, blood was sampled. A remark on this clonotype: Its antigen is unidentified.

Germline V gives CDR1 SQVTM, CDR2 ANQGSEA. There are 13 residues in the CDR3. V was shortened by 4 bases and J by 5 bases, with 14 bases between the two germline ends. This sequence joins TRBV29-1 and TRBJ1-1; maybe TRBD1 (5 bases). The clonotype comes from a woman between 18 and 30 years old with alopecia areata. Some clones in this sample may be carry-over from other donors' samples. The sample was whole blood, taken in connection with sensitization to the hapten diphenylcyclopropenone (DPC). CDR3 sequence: CSVVGGAETEAFF. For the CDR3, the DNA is TGCAGCGTTGTCGGAGGGGCGGAAACTGAAGCTTTCTTT.